The T cell receptor beta chain described here comes from a study of T cell responses to AZD1222 COVID-19 vaccine. General study points: Compared with day 0, the breadth and depth of the Spike-specific TCR repertoire rose significantly after two doses of AZD1222. Close to half of spike-specific TCRs reportedly recognize unmutated variant regions.

The table came from immunoSEQ multiplex PCR; TCRdb's copy has only in-frame clones and leaves some out. In the table there are 25,000 to 30,000 clones, around four fifths of which are singletons. Comment on this clone: The antigen is not known.

The CDR3 runs to 13 residues. V was pared by 5 bases and J by 6 bases, with 14 bases between. Looked up from germline, CDR1 is SGHVS and CDR2 is FQNEAQ. This specimen consisted of peripheral blood, obtained on day 0 of AZD1222 vaccination. The chain combines TRBV7-8 with TRBJ2-7; D is perhaps TRBD1 or TRBD2 (5 bases each). The TCR originated in an adult in good health. The CDR3 DNA sequence: TGTGCCAGCAGCCCCTATGACAGCGGCGAGCAGTACGTC. This translates into CASSPYDSGEQYV.